One and the same sample provided the 28 T cell receptor beta chains below, sequenced in a study of T cell changes during pregnancy in multiple sclerosis (dated by TCRdb to the late 2010s). The library was obtained by the immunoSEQ multiplex PCR assay. In TCRdb, the immuneACCESS table is reduced to in-frame sequences with V and J assigned. These tables do not hold every clone; where another copy was compared, an unresolved V gene accounts for under half, and the others remain unexplained. This sample comprises 40,000 to 50,000 clones, roughly 80% of them detected only once. 0.64% of the sample is taken by the ten largest. The sample here was CD4+ T cells from peripheral blood mononuclear cells, taken before pregnancy. The source is a female donor with multiple sclerosis, enrolled in a pregnancy study.

This clone has just one count. This chain joins TRBV23-1 and TRBJ1-1; 9 bases are shared with TRBD1. TRBV23-1 is classed as an ORF, of uncertain function. After removal of 3 bases from V and 4 bases from J, the junction contained 6 bases not matched to a gene. This CDR3 contains 15 residues. CDR3 coding DNA: TGCGCCAGCAGTCATCAGGACAGGGGTTTCACTGAAGCTTTCTTT. This gives the protein CASSHQDRGFTEAFF.

Comments on this clone: Additional DNA sequences in this sample encode the identical CDR3. The genes are TRBV5-4 and TRBJ2-1; TRBD1 matches 10 bases. The length of the CDR3 is 18 residues. V dropped 0 bases and J dropped 3; count of bases not matched to a gene: 9. Looked up from germline, CDR1 is SGHNT and CDR2 is YYREEE (reference sequence). Here the CDR3 DNA reads TGTGCCAGCAGCTTGGGGCTTGACAGGGGGCGCGACTACAATGAGCAGTTCTTC. This encodes CASSLGLDRGRDYNEQFF.

The CDR3 here is CASSLAGWAYNEQFF. The CDR3 coding sequence is TGCGCCAGCAGCTTGGCGGGGTGGGCCTACAATGAGCAGTTCTTC. The rearrangement links TRBV5-1 to TRBJ2-1; tentatively, D is TRBD2 (5 bases). Trimming took 0 bases from V and 2 from J, leaving 9 bases between them. The germline CDR1 and CDR2 sequences are SGHRS and YFSETQ. This CDR3 is 15 amino acids long.

The V and J genes are TRBV4-3 and TRBJ2-6, with D possibly being TRBD1 (5 bases). Trimming stripped 1 base from V and 1 base from J, with 8 bases between. The CDR3 loop spans 16 amino acids. The V gene's germline CDR1 is LGHNA and CDR2 YSLEER. The CDR3 here is CASSQVQGSGANVLTF. Written as DNA, the CDR3 is TGCGCCAGCAGCCAAGTCCAGGGTTCTGGGGCCAACGTCCTGACTTTC.

The chain has TRBV7-2 and TRBJ2-7; D is undetermined. Germline V CDR1 and CDR2: SGHTA, FQGNSA. This CDR3 comprises 13 residues. Trimming removed 4 bases at V and 4 bases at J, with 11 bases between. The CDR3 nucleotides are TGTGCCAGCAGCTCCAACTCCCTGTACGAGCAGTACTTC. As protein: CASSSNSLYEQYF.

V is TRBV30 and J is TRBJ1-2; no reliable D call. Trimming removed 8 bases at V and 8 bases at J, with 6 bases between. CDR1 and CDR2 from the germline V gene are GTSNPN and SVGIG (reference sequence). This CDR3 contains 8 residues. The CDR3 nucleotides are TGTGCCGTGGCCGGCTACACCTTC. It specifies CAVAGYTF.

This clone was counted only a few times. The sample holds other DNA sequences that translate to the same CDR3. J is TRBJ2-3 and V is TRBV4-3, with 16 bases matching TRBD2. The J segment lost 4 bases and the V segment lost 0 bases, leaving 7 bases of the junction unmatched. From germline, CDR1 is LGHNA and CDR2 YSLEER. The CDR3 covers 19 residues. In DNA, the CDR3 is TGCGCCAGCAGCCAAGATAGCGCCGGGACTAGCGGGGGGGCAGATACGCAGTATTTT. Protein product: CASSQDSAGTSGGADTQYF.

There are a few counts of this clone. The CDR3 spells CAWRIGAEAFF. In DNA, the CDR3 is TGTGCCTGGAGGATAGGGGCTGAAGCTTTCTTT. The chain recombines TRBV30 with TRBJ1-1; tentatively, D is TRBD1 (5 bases). The germline V gene encodes CDR1 GTSNPN and CDR2 SVGIG (reference sequence). This CDR3 comprises 11 residues. Trimming left V 3 bases short and J 6 bases short, with 8 bases between.

J is TRBJ2-1 and V is TRBV7-7; 9 nucleotides align to TRBD2. From germline, CDR1 is SSHAT and CDR2 FNYEAQ (reference sequence). J gave up 4 bases and V 5 bases, and 6 bases lay outside the gene matches. CDR3 size: 15 residues. CDR3 loop: CASSLASGVYNEQFF. The CDR3 DNA reads as TGTGCCAGCAGCCTTGCTAGCGGGGTATACAATGAGCAGTTCTTC.

This clone was picked up a small number of times. CDR3 sequence (DNA): TGTGCCAGCAGCCGCGAGGACTCCTTTAACTATGGCTACACCTTC. Residues: CASSREDSFNYGYTF. This sequence joins TRBV16 and TRBJ1-2; D is unresolved. In germline, CDR1 is KGHSY, CDR2 FQNENV. The CDR3 is made up of 15 amino acids. V was trimmed by 4 bases and J by 1 base, leaving 13 bases between them.

V usage is TRBV6-1 and J usage is TRBJ1-2; 8 nucleotides agree with TRBD1. J was trimmed by 5 bases and V by 5 bases; bases with no gene match: 10. Germline V gives CDR1 MNHNS, CDR2 SASEGT. This CDR3 has 15 amino acids. The CDR3 protein is CASSPRDRPLYGYTF. The DNA for the CDR3 is TGTGCCAGCAGTCCCCGGGACAGGCCGCTTTATGGCTACACCTTC.

This clone was seen once. The J gene is TRBJ2-7, the V gene TRBV5-4; possibly TRBD2 for D (6 bases). The CDR3 loop spans 14 amino acids. Trimming shortened V by 0 bases and J by 7 bases, and 14 bases separated the two germline ends. Germline loops: CDR1 SGHNT, CDR2 YYREEE (reference sequence). Here the CDR3 DNA reads TGTGCCAGCAGCTTGGAGTCGGGGGTGGAAGAGCAGTACTTC. The encoded protein is CASSLESGVEEQYF. The entire variable domain, with the rest obtained from reference TRBV5-4 and TRBJ2-7, is as follows: ETGVTQSPTHLIKTRGQQVTLRCSSQSGHNTVSWYQQALGQGPQFIFQYYREEENGRGNFPPRFSGLQFPNYSSELNVNALELDDSALYLCASSLESGVEEQYFGPGTRLTVT.

The CDR3 loop reads CASRYTEAFF. CDR3 in DNA: TGTGCCAGCCGGTACACTGAAGCTTTCTTT. This sequence joins TRBV6-9 and TRBJ1-1, with D uncertain. This CDR3 comprises 10 residues. Per germline, CDR1 MNHGY and CDR2 SVAAGI. Between the trimmed V and J ends, which lost 8 bases and 3 bases, there was a span of 4 bases.

The V gene is TRBV11-2, the J gene TRBJ1-2, with TRBD1 matching over 8 bases. The CDR3 totals 14 residues. V lost 5 bases, J lost 4 bases, and 6 bases stayed unmatched. Germline CDR1 reads SGHAT; CDR2 reads FQNNGV. The CDR3 DNA reads TGTGCCAGCAGCACCGGACAGGGCGGCTATGGCTACACCTTC. As protein: CASSTGQGGYGYTF.

CDR3 residues: CAWSRRADQPQHF. In DNA form, the CDR3 reads TGTGCCTGGAGTCGGAGGGCAGATCAGCCCCAGCATTTT. The chain is built from TRBV30 and TRBJ1-5; D not certain. The CDR3 covers 13 residues. V dropped 2 bases and J dropped 5 bases, with 10 bases sitting between them. The V gene's germline CDR1 is GTSNPN and CDR2 SVGIG (reference sequence). The variable domain in full, with the rest retrieved from reference TRBV30 and TRBJ1-5, is SQTIHQWPATLVQPVGSPLSLECTVEGTSNPNLYWYRQAAGRGLQLLFYSVGIGQISSEVPQNLSASRPQDRQFILSSKKLLLSDSGFYLCAWSRRADQPQHFGDGTRLSIL.

The J gene is TRBJ1-2, the V gene TRBV7-9; D may be TRBD1 (6 bases). CDR1 is SEHNR and CDR2 is FQNEAQ in the germline V gene (reference sequence). The CDR3 covers 14 residues. V was trimmed by 1 base and J by 4 bases, leaving 10 bases between them. The CDR3, as DNA: TGTGCCAGCAGCTTAGAGGGAGGGGGCTATGGCTACACCTTC. This gives the protein CASSLEGGGYGYTF.

Notes on this clone: At one end the junction does not follow the germline gene, possibly because of a read error. The chain is built from TRBV6-5 and TRBJ2-7, with D possibly matching TRBD1 (5 bases). Germline CDR1 MNHEY, CDR2 SVGAGI. CDR3 size: 13 residues. This chain's CDR3 is CASSESKGSGRHF. CDR3 coding DNA: TGTGCCAGCAGTGAAAGTAAGGGTTCAGGGCGGCACTTC.

The rearrangement uses TRBV5-6 and TRBJ2-1, with 10 positions matching TRBD2. V shed 0 bases and J 0 bases; nucleotides not matched to a gene: 3. Germline CDR1 and CDR2: SGHDT and YYEEEE. The CDR3 is 17 amino acids. Here the CDR3 reads CASSLETSGLSYNEQFF. CDR3 DNA sequence: TGTGCCAGCAGCTTGGAGACTAGCGGGCTCTCCTACAATGAGCAGTTCTTC.

This rearrangement joins TRBV10-3 to TRBJ2-7, with TRBD2 matching over 9 bases. The CDR3 consists of 14 residues. CDR1 ENHRY and CDR2 SYGVKD come from the germline V gene. V gave up 7 bases and J gave up 0 bases; unmatched junction bases: 4. Here the CDR3 DNA reads TGTGCCATCAAGATTAGCGGGAGCTCCTACGAGCAGTACTTC. Translation: CAIKISGSSYEQYF.

This chain links TRBV6-5 with TRBJ1-1; unclear D gene. The ends were cut back, 2 bases at V and 3 bases at J, with 4 bases in the middle. CDR1 is MNHEY and CDR2 is SVGAGI in the germline V gene. The CDR3 spans 12 residues. The CDR3 DNA reads TGTGCCAGCAGTTACGCGGACACTGAAGCTTTCTTT. Protein: CASSYADTEAFF.

The V gene is TRBV5-1, the J gene TRBJ2-1; the match to TRBD2 covers 10 bases. Germline loops: CDR1 SGHRS, CDR2 YFSETQ. The CDR3 runs to 17 residues. Trimming at V came to 4 bases and at J to 8 bases, leaving 15 bases not matched to a gene. CDR3 bases: TGCGCCAGCAGCCCCACAAGCGGGAGGGCCAGCAGGGATGAGCAGTTCTTC. Translating gives CASSPTSGRASRDEQFF.

J is TRBJ1-4 and V is TRBV14, with TRBD1 matching over 7 bases. CDR1 and CDR2 from the germline V gene are SGHDN and FVKESK. With 5 bases clipped from V and 7 bases from J, the junction kept 19 bases outside the gene matches. CDR3 length: 18 amino acids. In nucleotides, the CDR3 is TGTGCCAGCAGCACTCACAGGGGTCTAACCTCCTTAGGTGAAAAACTGTTTTTT. This codes for CASSTHRGLTSLGEKLFF.

In nucleotides, the CDR3 is TGTGCCAGCATTGGGCAGGGGCTGGGCGAGCAGTACTTC. Translating gives CASIGQGLGEQYF. This chain joins TRBV6-6 and TRBJ2-7; TRBD1 is a possible D gene (6 bases). The CDR3 sequence is 13 residues long. CDR1 is MNHNY, CDR2 SVGAGI, per germline (reference sequence). With 7 bases removed from V and 6 bases from J, the gap between germline ends came to 16 bases.

A remark on this clone: Other DNA sequences in the same sample also yield this CDR3. The chain is built from TRBV19 and TRBJ2-5; perhaps TRBD1 as D (6 bases). With 2 bases removed from V and 3 bases from J, the gap between germline ends came to 10 bases. The CDR3 extends over 14 amino acids. Germline CDR1 reads LNHDA; CDR2 reads SQIVND (reference sequence). CDR3 DNA: TGTGCCAGTAGTATAAGGGCAGGGGAAGAGACCCAGTACTTC. Translation: CASSIRAGEETQYF.

The CDR3: CASSLSGAGFFGQETQYF. CDR3 DNA sequence: TGTGCCAGCAGTTTGAGCGGGGCGGGGTTTTTCGGCCAAGAGACCCAGTACTTC. The V and J genes are TRBV28 and TRBJ2-5; TRBD2 matches 7 bases. V trimming: 3 bases; J trimming: 1 base; junction bases outside the gene matches: 14. CDR1 is MDHEN, CDR2 SYDVKM, per germline. This CDR3 region has 18 residues.

Here the CDR3 reads CASSQETSFYNEQFF. The CDR3 DNA follows: TGTGCCAGCAGCCAAGAGACTAGTTTCTACAATGAGCAGTTCTTC. The V gene is TRBV14, the J gene TRBJ2-1; D may be TRBD2 (6 bases). The CDR3 spans 15 residues. CDR1 and CDR2 (germline): SGHDN, FVKESK. V was trimmed by 0 bases and J by 3 bases, leaving 9 bases between them.

This rearrangement joins TRBV6-1 to TRBJ2-2, with D tentatively TRBD1 (5 bases). V was cut by 6 bases and J by 2 bases, with 13 bases left in between. This CDR3 region has 15 residues. The germline V gene has CDR1 MNHNS and CDR2 SASEGT. The CDR3 here is CASRGMGPNTGELFF. As DNA, the CDR3 is TGTGCCAGCAGGGGGATGGGGCCTAACACCGGGGAGCTGTTTTTT.

The V gene is TRBV5-6, the J gene TRBJ2-3, with TRBD2 as a possible D gene (6 bases). Germline CDR1 SGHDT, CDR2 YYEEEE. V lost 4 bases and J 0 bases, leaving 12 bases between the germline ends. The length of the CDR3 is 15 residues. The CDR3, as DNA: TGTGCCAGCAGCCCCGCCGGGGGTAGCACAGATACGCAGTATTTT. Encoded protein: CASSPAGGSTDTQYF.